Listed here are 14 T cell receptor beta chains from one sample, sequenced in a study of blood T cell repertoires in COVID-19. TCRdb's copy holds only in-frame clones and misses some; the assay was immunoSEQ multiplex PCR. The repertoire has about 160,000 clones, roughly 84% of them found once; the top ten carry about 10%. Sequencing was performed on peripheral blood. These receptors were obtained from a woman at least 80 years old with active or convalescent COVID-19.

This clone is a singleton in its sample. This chain joins TRBV7-9 and TRBJ2-2; perhaps TRBD1 as D (6 bases). Germline V CDR1 and CDR2: SEHNR, FQNEAQ (reference sequence). Trimming shortened V by 4 bases and J by 4 bases, and 19 bases separated the two germline ends. The CDR3 sequence is 17 residues long. The CDR3 region has the DNA TGTGCCAGCAGCTCCCCAGGCGCCTTACAGGGCACCGGGGAGCTGTTTTTT. This encodes CASSSPGALQGTGELFF.

The chain links TRBV6-5 to TRBJ1-3; a possible D gene is TRBD1 (6 bases). The germline V gene encodes CDR1 MNHEY and CDR2 SVGAGI. This CDR3 is 14 amino acids long. With 6 bases removed from V and 0 bases from J, the gap between germline ends came to 9 bases. The CDR3 sequence: CASRTGPSGNTIYF. CDR3 nucleotide sequence: TGTGCCAGCAGAACAGGGCCCTCTGGAAACACCATATATTTT.

J is TRBJ2-5 and V is TRBV14, with D possibly matching TRBD1 (6 bases). Trimming removed 1 base from V and 5 bases from J, with 11 bases in between. CDR3 length: 14 amino acids. Germline CDR1 SGHDN, CDR2 FVKESK. CDR3 nucleotide sequence: TGTGCCAGCAGCCAAGTTGGGGGCGGGGAGACCCAGTACTTC. Its translation: CASSQVGGGETQYF.

V usage is TRBV7-8 and J usage is TRBJ2-7; tentatively, D is TRBD2 (6 bases). The ends were cut back, 1 base at V and 5 bases at J, with 9 bases in the middle. This CDR3 has 13 residues. CDR1 SGHVS and CDR2 FQNEAQ come from the germline V gene. The CDR3 DNA follows: TGTGCCAGCAGCTTAGTGGCTAGCGACGAGCAGTACTTC. This encodes CASSLVASDEQYF.

This chain links TRBV2 with TRBJ1-2; D is perhaps TRBD1 (6 bases). Trimming stripped 6 bases from V and 2 bases from J, with 19 bases between. The CDR3 extends over 16 amino acids. Germline V gene data show CDR1 as SNHLY and CDR2 as FYNNEI. The CDR3 sequence is CASRASGGRTNYGYTF. The CDR3 DNA is TGTGCCAGCAGAGCCTCGGGGGGCAGGACGAACTATGGCTACACCTTC.

J is TRBJ1-1 and V is TRBV3-1 (or the pseudogene TRBV3-2); 8 bases align to TRBD1. Germline V gives CDR1 LGHDT, CDR2 YNNKEL (reference sequence). There are 15 residues in the CDR3. V lost 3 bases to trimming and J lost 1 base; unmatched junction nucleotides: 4. The CDR3 DNA reads TGTGCCAGCAGCCAGCCAGGGGGCCCGAACACTGAAGCTTTCTTT. This translates into CASSQPGGPNTEAFF.

V usage is TRBV3-1 (or the pseudogene TRBV3-2) and J usage is TRBJ2-7; D not certain. Germline V gives CDR1 LGHDT, CDR2 YNNKEL (reference sequence). V was cut by 1 base and J by 5 bases, with 9 bases left in between. The CDR3 consists of 13 residues. CDR3 in DNA: TGTGCCAGCAGCCAAGCCCGGGTCAACGAGCAGTACTTC. Translating gives CASSQARVNEQYF.

The chain uses TRBV5-1 and TRBJ1-5; tentative D call: TRBD1 (5 bases). This CDR3 comprises 14 residues. Germline V lookup: CDR1 SGHRS, CDR2 YFSETQ. Trimming stripped 4 bases from V and 3 bases from J, with 11 bases between. The CDR3 DNA sequence: TGCGCCAGCAGCCCCGGGGGTTACAATCAGCCCCAGCATTTT. Its protein product is CASSPGGYNQPQHF.

The chain couples TRBV4-2 to TRBJ2-1; 12 positions agree with TRBD2. V gave up 0 bases and J gave up 9 bases; unmatched junction bases: 6. Germline CDR1 reads LGHNA; CDR2 reads YNFKEQ. This CDR3 contains 16 residues. The CDR3: CASSQETSGGLLEQFF. CDR3 sequence (DNA): TGTGCCAGCAGCCAAGAAACTAGCGGGGGGTTGCTTGAGCAGTTCTTC.

For the CDR3, the DNA is TGTGCCAGCAGCTCCCTCGGCCAGGGGTGGGAGACCCAGTACTTC. Encoded protein: CASSSLGQGWETQYF. The V and J genes are TRBV11-2 and TRBJ2-5; D is possibly TRBD1 (6 bases). Looked up from germline, CDR1 is SGHAT and CDR2 is FQNNGV. The CDR3 runs 15 residues. V lost 4 bases and J 5 bases, leaving 17 bases between the germline ends.

The chain combines TRBV4-2 with TRBJ1-4; the D is unclear. CDR1 and CDR2 from the germline V gene are LGHNA and YNFKEQ. Between the trimmed V and J ends, which lost 1 base and 7 bases, there was a span of 4 bases. The CDR3 runs 12 residues. CDR3 in amino acids: CASSQVSEKLFF. DNA of the CDR3: TGTGCCAGCAGCCAAGTTAGTGAAAAACTGTTTTTT.

This chain links TRBV5-1 with TRBJ2-3, with D perhaps TRBD2 (6 bases). The germline V gene has CDR1 SGHRS and CDR2 YFSETQ. There are 14 residues in the CDR3. The ends were cut back, 4 bases at V and 3 bases at J, with 12 bases in the middle. The CDR3 here is CASSPRLVTDTQYF. CDR3 nucleotides: TGCGCCAGCAGCCCACGACTAGTAACAGATACGCAGTATTTT.

The rearrangement joins TRBV30 to TRBJ1-1; 10 nucleotides agree with TRBD1. CDR3 length: 13 residues. V was pared by 1 base and J by 6 bases, with 2 bases of the junction left unmatched. Germline assignment: CDR1 GTSNPN and CDR2 SVGIG (reference sequence). The CDR3 DNA is TGTGCCTGGAGTGGACAGGGGGCGGCTGAAGCTTTCTTT. Translated: CAWSGQGAAEAFF.

The chain joins TRBV4-3 to TRBJ1-4, with D tentatively TRBD1 (5 bases). The CDR3 extends over 15 amino acids. V was shortened by 0 bases and J by 9 bases, with 14 bases between the two germline ends. Germline V gene data show CDR1 as LGHNA and CDR2 as YSLEER. The CDR3 spells CASSQDLDNLKKLFF. The CDR3 bases are TGCGCCAGCAGCCAAGATCTGGACAACCTGAAAAAACTGTTTTTT.